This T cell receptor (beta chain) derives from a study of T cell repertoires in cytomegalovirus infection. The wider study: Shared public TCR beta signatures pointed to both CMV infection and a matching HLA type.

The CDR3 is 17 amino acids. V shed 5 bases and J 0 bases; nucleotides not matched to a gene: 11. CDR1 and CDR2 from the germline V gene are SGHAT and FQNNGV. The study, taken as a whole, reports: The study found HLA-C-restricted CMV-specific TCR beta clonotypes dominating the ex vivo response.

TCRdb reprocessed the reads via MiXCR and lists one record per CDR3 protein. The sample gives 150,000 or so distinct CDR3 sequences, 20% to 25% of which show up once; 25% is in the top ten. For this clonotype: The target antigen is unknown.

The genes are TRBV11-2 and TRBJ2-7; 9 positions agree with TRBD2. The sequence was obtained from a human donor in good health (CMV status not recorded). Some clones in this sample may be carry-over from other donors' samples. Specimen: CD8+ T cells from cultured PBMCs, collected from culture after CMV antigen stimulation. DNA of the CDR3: TGTGCCAGCAGCCCAGTCGCGGGAGGGGGCTACTCCTACGAGCAGTACTTC. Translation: CASSPVAGGGYSYEQYF.